This T cell receptor beta chain was captured in a study of lymphopenia after photon versus proton radiotherapy. The CDR3 is 15 amino acids. The germline gives CDR1 KGHSH, CDR2 LQKENI. V gave up 3 bases and J gave up 0 bases, with 9 bases separating them. The table came from immunoSEQ multiplex PCR; TCRdb's copy has only in-frame clones and leaves some out. The sample lists about 58,000 clones, roughly 83% seen once, with around 2.1% in the top ten. This clone was counted only a few times. This material consisted of peripheral blood, taken from a patient treated with proton-based radiotherapy. The TCR comes from a man aged 55 to 69 with pancreatic cancer. The rearrangement joins TRBV18 to TRBJ1-3; D uncertain. The DNA for the CDR3 is TGTGCCAGCTCACCTCGGGTCAACTCTGGAAACACCATATATTTT. Translation gives CASSPRVNSGNTIYF.